What follows are 25 T cell receptor beta chains derived from one specimen sequenced in a study of T cells after yellow fever vaccination. MiXCR, run by TCRdb on the 5' RACE reads, gives a single entry per CDR3 protein. The sample carries 340,000 or so distinct CDR3 sequences, 9.5% to 15% recorded once. The sequenced sample was CD4+ T cells sorted from PBMCs, obtained 15 days after the yellow fever booster vaccination. The receptors originated from a young man who received the YFV17D yellow fever vaccine.

The genes are TRBV7-2 and TRBJ2-5; D unresolved. CDR3 length: 13 amino acids. Germline V gives CDR1 SGHTA, CDR2 FQGNSA. Trimming pared 7 bases from V and 5 bases from J, leaving 14 bases between. CDR3 DNA sequence: TGTGCCAGCATCCGGGCCCTAGGGGAGACCCAGTACTTC. It codes for CASIRALGETQYF.

The rearrangement uses TRBV6-5 and TRBJ2-1, with TRBD2 as a possible D gene (5 bases). Trimming removed 2 bases at V and 9 bases at J, with 14 bases between. CDR1 is MNHEY, CDR2 SVGAGI, per germline. This CDR3 region has 14 residues. CDR3 nucleotides: TGTGCCAGCAGTTACCTGGTAGGACGGGGTGAGCAGTTCTTC. This gives the protein CASSYLVGRGEQFF.

This clonotype was seen only a few times. The CDR3, as DNA: TGTGCCAGCAGGGGGACTAGCGGAGATACGCAGTATTTT. Translated: CASRGTSGDTQYF. The chain joins TRBV6-6 to TRBJ2-3; 11 bases line up with TRBD2. The CDR3 has 13 residues. Germline-derived CDR1 and CDR2 are MNHNY and SVGAGI (reference sequence). J lost 5 bases, V lost 6 bases, and 1 base had no gene match.

The CDR3 loop reads CASTQDRENSPLHF. The DNA for the CDR3 is TGCGCCAGCACCCAGGACAGGGAGAATTCACCCCTCCACTTT. The chain employs TRBV5-1 and TRBJ1-6; 8 bases line up with TRBD1. J lost 7 bases, V lost 6 bases, and 6 bases had no gene match. The CDR3 totals 14 residues. Germline V gene data show CDR1 as SGHRS and CDR2 as YFSETQ.

This clonotype was counted between two and nine times. The chain employs TRBV5-1 and TRBJ2-7; D is undetermined. Germline CDR1 SGHRS, CDR2 YFSETQ. Trimming cost V 0 bases and J 7 bases, with 14 bases left between them. CDR3 length equals 14 residues. The CDR3 sequence: CASSLADGQGEQYV. The CDR3 DNA is TGCGCCAGCAGCTTGGCCGACGGGCAAGGGGAGCAGTACGTC.

This clonotype was counted only a few times. The chain recombines TRBV5-4 with TRBJ2-1; a weak D match, TRBD1 (6 bases). Looked up from germline, CDR1 is SGHNT and CDR2 is YYREEE (reference sequence). Trimming removed 0 bases at V and 9 bases at J, with 16 bases between. The CDR3 extends over 15 amino acids. CDR3 coding DNA: TGTGCCAGCAGCTTGGCCCAACAGGGCCTCGGTGAGCAGTTCTTC. It translates to CASSLAQQGLGEQFF. Variable domain in full (rest from reference TRBV5-4 and TRBJ2-1): ETGVTQSPTHLIKTRGQQVTLRCSSQSGHNTVSWYQQALGQGPQFIFQYYREEENGRGNFPPRFSGLQFPNYSSELNVNALELDDSALYLCASSLAQQGLGEQFFGPGTRLTVL.

This clonotype appeared a few times. The chain is built from TRBV6-2 or TRBV6-3 and TRBJ2-1, with D hard to call. Between the trimmed V and J ends, which lost 0 bases and 7 bases, there was a span of 10 bases. There are 14 residues in the CDR3. CDR1 and CDR2 (germline): MNHEY, SVGEGT. CDR3 sequence reads: CASSYSLGLNEQFF. Here the CDR3 DNA reads TGTGCCAGCAGTTACTCGCTGGGGTTGAATGAGCAGTTCTTC.

This chain links TRBV7-2 with TRBJ1-2, with a possible D match to TRBD1 (5 bases). Germline V gene lookup returns CDR1 SGHTA and CDR2 FQGNSA. CDR3 size: 14 residues. Trimming pared 6 bases from V and 3 bases from J, leaving 14 bases between. CDR3 amino acids: CASRPPGGYYGYTF. Written as DNA, the CDR3 is TGTGCCAGCAGACCCCCCGGGGGTTACTATGGCTACACCTTC.

This rearrangement joins TRBV9 to TRBJ1-3, with no clear D. CDR1 is SGDLS, CDR2 YYNGEE, per germline. Trimming removed 1 base from V and 0 bases from J, with 5 bases in between. The CDR3 loop spans 14 amino acids. The CDR3 sequence is CASSVQYSGNTIYF. The CDR3 bases are TGTGCCAGCAGCGTACAATACTCTGGAAACACCATATATTTT.

There are a few counts of this clonotype. The rearrangement joins TRBV4-3 to TRBJ1-6; no firm D call. Looked up from germline, CDR1 is LGHNA and CDR2 is YSLEER. Trimming cost V 0 bases and J 4 bases, with 7 bases left between them. The CDR3 sequence is 15 residues long. The CDR3 sequence is CASSQDSSYNSPLHF. The CDR3 coding sequence is TGCGCCAGCAGCCAAGACAGTTCTTATAATTCACCCCTCCACTTT.

This clonotype was seen a handful of times. The chain recombines TRBV19 with TRBJ1-1; no clear D. Germline loops: CDR1 LNHDA, CDR2 SQIVND (reference sequence). The CDR3 length is 15 residues. The V end lost 6 bases, the J end lost 1 base, and 15 bases lay between the germline ends. The CDR3 is CASRQYSFGNTEAFF. The DNA for the CDR3 is TGTGCCAGTAGACAGTACTCTTTTGGGAACACTGAAGCTTTCTTT.

The sample holds a few counts of this clonotype. The V call is TRBV3-1, the J call TRBJ2-3; D is perhaps TRBD1 (6 bases). Per germline, CDR1 LGHDT and CDR2 YNNKEL (reference sequence). The CDR3 runs to 14 residues. V gave up 5 bases and J gave up 4 bases, with 13 bases separating them. The CDR3: CASSDREGADTQYF. The CDR3, as DNA: TGTGCCAGCAGCGATAGAGAGGGGGCAGATACGCAGTATTTT.

This clonotype has more than one count but fewer than ten. The rearrangement uses TRBV6-1 and TRBJ2-5; 12 bases match TRBD2. With V trimmed by 7 bases and J by 1 base, 7 bases remained unmatched. The CDR3 totals 16 residues. Looked up from germline, CDR1 is MNHNS and CDR2 is SASEGT. CDR3 bases: TGTGCCAGCACCCGACTAGCGGGGGTCCCCCAAGAGACCCAGTACTTC. It specifies CASTRLAGVPQETQYF.

This clonotype was seen a handful of times. This chain joins TRBV18 and TRBJ2-2, with no clear D. V lost 1 base and J lost 2, with 11 bases in between. The CDR3 spans 16 residues. The germline V gene has CDR1 KGHSH and CDR2 LQKENI. CDR3 nucleotide sequence: TGTGCCAGCTCACCACAGAGGCTAGGAAACACCGGGGAGCTGTTTTTT. This gives the protein CASSPQRLGNTGELFF.

The rearrangement joins TRBV7-2 to TRBJ1-4, with TRBD1 matching over 9 bases. The CDR3 length is 16 residues. With V trimmed by 5 bases and J by 4 bases, 8 bases remained unmatched. The germline V gene encodes CDR1 SGHTA and CDR2 FQGNSA. The CDR3 region has the DNA TGTGCCAGCAGCCCCCGAGGGGGACAGGGTAATGAAAAACTGTTTTTT. Its protein is CASSPRGGQGNEKLFF. The full variable domain, completed using reference TRBV7-2 and TRBJ1-4, is GAGVSQSPSNKVTEKGKDVELRCDPISGHTALYWYRQSLGQGLEFLIYFQGNSAPDKSGLPSDRFSAERTGGSVSTLTIQRTQQEDSAVYLCASSPRGGQGNEKLFFGSGTQLSVL.

The sample holds many counts of this clonotype. This chain connects TRBV27 to TRBJ1-5; D not resolved. The V gene lost 3 bases and the J gene lost 0 bases, with 6 bases spanning the gap. Germline V lookup: CDR1 MNHEY, CDR2 SMNVEV (reference sequence). CDR3 length: 14 residues. Written as DNA, the CDR3 is TGTGCCAGCAGTTTGAAGAGTAGCAATCAGCCCCAGCATTTT. Its translation is CASSLKSSNQPQHF.

This clonotype was counted many times. This sequence joins TRBV5-1 and TRBJ2-1; 12 bases align to TRBD2. This CDR3 is 15 amino acids long. CDR1 is SGHRS and CDR2 is YFSETQ in the germline V gene. The trim removed 3 bases at V and 7 bases at J, leaving 5 bases unmatched. CDR3: CASSSSGGVINEQFF. As DNA, the CDR3 is TGCGCCAGCAGCTCTAGCGGGGGGGTTATTAATGAGCAGTTCTTC.

The chain employs TRBV9 and TRBJ2-2; D gene uncertain. There are 16 residues in the CDR3. Germline lookup yields CDR1 SGDLS and CDR2 YYNGEE. The germline V and J ends were trimmed by 0 bases and 2 bases, with 11 bases remaining between them. CDR3 amino acids: CASSVAPGSNTGELFF. The CDR3 DNA reads as TGTGCCAGCAGCGTAGCTCCCGGTTCAAACACCGGGGAGCTGTTTTTT.

This clonotype was seen more than once but under ten times. The genes are TRBV4-1 and TRBJ2-7, with D perhaps TRBD1 (5 bases). This CDR3 comprises 13 residues. V dropped 6 bases and J dropped 6 bases, with 15 bases sitting between them. Germline CDR1 and CDR2: MGHRA and YSYEKL. The CDR3 nucleotides read TGCGCCAGCAGTAAGGGCAGGGTTTCCGAGCAGTACTTC. This translates into CASSKGRVSEQYF.

This rearrangement joins TRBV9 to TRBJ2-2; tentatively, D is TRBD1 or TRBD2 (6 bases each). Per germline, CDR1 SGDLS and CDR2 YYNGEE. Trimming pared 0 bases from V and 4 bases from J, leaving 13 bases between. The CDR3 is made up of 16 amino acids. The CDR3 is CASSVGPGAITGELFF. In DNA, the CDR3 is TGTGCCAGCAGCGTAGGGCCGGGGGCGATCACCGGGGAGCTGTTTTTT.

The chain is built from TRBV7-3 and TRBJ2-3; D gene ambiguous. The germline V and J ends were trimmed by 4 bases and 3 bases, with 8 bases remaining between them. Germline CDR1 SGHTA, CDR2 FQGTGA. This CDR3 has 13 amino acids. CDR3 region: CASSSSRTDTQYF. CDR3 DNA sequence: TGTGCCAGCAGCTCCTCTCGGACAGATACGCAGTATTTT. Full variable domain (rest looked up from reference TRBV7-3 and TRBJ2-3): GAGVSQTPSNKVTEKGKYVELRCDPISGHTALYWYRQSLGQGPEFLIYFQGTGAADDSGLPNDRFFAVRPEGSVSTLKIQRTERGDSAVYLCASSSSRTDTQYFGPGTRLTVL.

The chain couples TRBV14 to TRBJ2-7; D remains unclear. V gave up 2 bases and J gave up 2 bases, with 13 bases separating them. The CDR3 is 15 amino acids. CDR1 is SGHDN, CDR2 FVKESK, per germline. CDR3 in amino acids: CASSQKANRAYEQYF. The CDR3 region has the DNA TGTGCCAGCAGCCAAAAGGCCAACAGAGCCTACGAGCAGTACTTC.

This clonotype came up a few times. The rearrangement uses TRBV19 and TRBJ1-2; D gene ambiguous. The CDR3 totals 12 residues. V was pared by 7 bases and J by 3 bases, with 9 bases between. From germline, CDR1 is LNHDA and CDR2 SQIVND (reference sequence). The CDR3 coding sequence is TGTGCCAGTACTGGAGGATACTATGGCTACACCTTC. The encoded protein is CASTGGYYGYTF.

This clonotype was seen a handful of times. This sequence joins TRBV5-1 and TRBJ1-4, with TRBD1 matching 8 bases. The CDR3 spans 16 residues. Germline V lookup: CDR1 SGHRS, CDR2 YFSETQ. The junction had 6 bases not matched to a gene; V was cut back by 0 bases and J by 5 bases. CDR3 sequence reads: CASSLGTGRLNEKLFF. In DNA, the CDR3 is TGCGCCAGCAGCTTGGGGACAGGGAGATTAAATGAAAAACTGTTTTTT.

Only a few counts were recorded for this clonotype. V usage is TRBV12-3 or TRBV12-4 and J usage is TRBJ1-2, with a tentative D call TRBD1 (5 bases). V lost 2 bases, J lost 6 bases, and 10 bases lay in between. The CDR3 has 13 residues. CDR3 in DNA: TGTGCCAGCAGTTTATGGCAGGGAAATGGCTACACCTTC. Amino acids: CASSLWQGNGYTF.